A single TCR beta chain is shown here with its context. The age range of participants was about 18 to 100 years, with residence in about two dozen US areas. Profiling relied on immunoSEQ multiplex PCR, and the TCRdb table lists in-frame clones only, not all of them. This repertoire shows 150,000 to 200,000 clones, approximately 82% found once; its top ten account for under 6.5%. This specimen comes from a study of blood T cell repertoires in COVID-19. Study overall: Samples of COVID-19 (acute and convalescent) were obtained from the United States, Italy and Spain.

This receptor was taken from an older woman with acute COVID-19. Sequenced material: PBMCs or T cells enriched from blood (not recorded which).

The CDR3: CSARTGGEQYF. For the CDR3, the DNA is TGCAGTGCCAGGACAGGGGGCGAGCAGTACTTC. The V and J genes are TRBV20-1 and TRBJ2-7; 10 bases map to TRBD1. V trimming: 6 bases; J trimming: 6 bases; junction bases outside the gene matches: 2. This CDR3 contains 11 residues. In germline, CDR1 is DFQATT, CDR2 SNEGSKA (reference sequence).